A single sample gave rise to the 4 T cell receptor beta chains below, sequenced in a study of blood T cell repertoires in COVID-19. The table came from immunoSEQ multiplex PCR; TCRdb's copy has only in-frame clones and leaves some out. The data contain approximately 300,000 clones, around nine tenths of them singletons. Sequencing used PBMCs or T cells enriched from blood (not recorded which). The receptors were gathered from a woman aged 25 to 39 who had recovered from COVID-19.

The V gene is TRBV7-9, the J gene TRBJ1-5, with TRBD1 matching over 7 bases. CDR3 length equals 16 residues. V lost 2 bases, J lost 2 bases, and 6 bases stayed unmatched. Per germline, CDR1 SEHNR and CDR2 FQNEAQ (reference sequence). The CDR3 here is CASSLWRGPGNQPQHF. For the CDR3, the DNA is TGTGCCAGCAGCTTATGGAGGGGGCCTGGCAATCAGCCCCAGCATTTT.

The chain combines TRBV7-9 with TRBJ1-2, with TRBD1 matching 7 bases. V lost 6 bases, J lost 5 bases, and 15 bases stayed unmatched. The germline V gene encodes CDR1 SEHNR and CDR2 FQNEAQ (reference sequence). The CDR3 contains 16 residues. In DNA, the CDR3 is TGTGCCAGCAGTCCCGGGACAGCAGAATGGGCTTATGGCTACACCTTC. It specifies CASSPGTAEWAYGYTF.

This rearrangement joins TRBV6-5 to TRBJ1-1; no clear D. Trimming pared 4 bases from V and 1 base from J, leaving 7 bases between. CDR1 and CDR2 from the germline V gene are MNHEY and SVGAGI. This CDR3 is built from 13 residues. The CDR3 protein is CASSSTANTEAFF. The CDR3 DNA reads TGTGCCAGCAGTTCCACAGCGAACACTGAAGCTTTCTTT.

The chain uses TRBV10-1 and TRBJ2-7; 8 positions match TRBD2. The germline V gene encodes CDR1 WNHNN and CDR2 SYGVQD (reference sequence). Trimming took 5 bases from V and 6 from J; bases not matched to a gene: 9. The CDR3 has 14 residues. CDR3 in DNA: TGCGCCAGCAGTCCTCACGGGAGGGCCGTCGAGCAGTACTTC. Protein product: CASSPHGRAVEQYF.